The sample holds one count of the clone carrying this T cell receptor (beta chain). Produced via immunoSEQ multiplex PCR; TCRdb's table is partial and in-frame only. Of tens of thousands of clones in the sample, more than 85% were seen once. The record originates from a study of T cell changes during pregnancy in multiple sclerosis. The starting material was CD4+ T cells from peripheral blood mononuclear cells, obtained after pregnancy. This receptor was taken from a female donor in good health, enrolled as a control in a pregnancy study.

CDR3 region: CASSLAGRTAGELFF. The CDR3 nucleotides are TGCGCCAGCAGCTTGGCGGGACGGACAGCCGGGGAGCTGTTTTTT. The V and J genes are TRBV5-1 and TRBJ2-2, with D maybe TRBD1 (6 bases). The CDR3 has 15 residues. The V end lost 0 bases, the J end lost 6 bases, and 12 bases lay between the germline ends. Germline values: CDR1 SGHRS, CDR2 YFSETQ.